Below are 15 T cell receptor beta chains sequenced from a single sample in a study of T cell clusters in autoimmune cytopenias. TRB was amplified by touch-down multiplex PCR, primer pools A and B combined. TCRdb reprocessed the multiplex PCR reads and reports one entry per CDR3 protein, with no DNA. The listing records about 9,500 distinct CDR3 sequences. Tens of thousands of genome equivalents of blood DNA were amplified for TRB. Sequencing input: peripheral blood. All receptors come from a human donor with an autoimmune cytopenia or autoimmune hepatitis (not recorded which).

This chain links TRBV12-3 or TRBV12-4 with TRBJ2-2. The CDR3 is 12 amino acids. CDR3 in amino acids: CASSQNTGELFF.

V is TRBV5-4 and J is TRBJ2-2; there is no DNA to check the TCRdb D call of TRBD1. Germline V CDR1 and CDR2: SGHNT, YYREEE (reference sequence). The CDR3 loop spans 17 amino acids. CDR3 protein: CASSPQGLRANTGELFF.

The rearrangement links TRBV6-1 to TRBJ2-7; TCRdb reports TRBD1, a call that lacks DNA to check it against. CDR3 length: 12 residues. Germline lookup yields CDR1 MNHNS and CDR2 SASEGT. The CDR3 sequence is CASSGDRGEQYF.

The CDR3 loop is CASSFRGETKNIQYF. V usage is TRBV27 and J usage is TRBJ2-4; without DNA, the TCRdb call of TRBD1 cannot be checked. Germline loops: CDR1 MNHEY, CDR2 SMNVEV (reference sequence). The CDR3 consists of 15 residues.

The chain links TRBV24-1 to TRBJ2-1; the D gene TCRdb calls, TRBD1, cannot be checked with no DNA. This CDR3 comprises 18 residues. The germline gives CDR1 KGHDR, CDR2 SFDVKD. The CDR3 loop reads CATSDFTFTGTNYNEQFF.

The V and J genes are TRBV7-9 and TRBJ1-5; TCRdb picks TRBD1, but there is no DNA to check that call. Looked up from germline, CDR1 is SEHNR and CDR2 is FQNEAQ (reference sequence). The CDR3 has 14 residues. The CDR3 region is CASSFGGELQPQHF.

In terms of frequency, this clonotype is medium-sized. This chain uses TRBV12-3 or TRBV12-4 with TRBJ1-4; TCRdb's D call, TRBD1, is unchecked because there is no DNA. This CDR3 region has 17 residues. CDR3 protein: CASSLGQGGEFNEKLFF.

This chain connects TRBV5-1 to TRBJ2-3; the TCRdb call, TRBD2, lacks DNA for checking. In germline, CDR1 is SGHRS, CDR2 YFSETQ. The CDR3 covers 14 residues. CDR3 residues: CASMRGEGTDTQYF.

Judged by frequency, this clonotype is medium-sized. This chain joins TRBV6-2 or TRBV6-3 and TRBJ2-2; checking the TCRdb D call of TRBD2 is not possible without DNA. The CDR3 is 16 residues long. CDR1 is MNHEY, CDR2 SVGEGT, per germline. CDR3 sequence reads: CASSASGRAHTGELFF.

The chain links TRBV19 to TRBJ2-4; TCRdb's D call, TRBD1, is unchecked because there is no DNA. Germline CDR1 and CDR2: LNHDA and SQIVND (reference sequence). The CDR3 totals 16 residues. The CDR3: CASSMDSPLAKNIQYF. Full variable domain (missing parts from reference TRBV19 and TRBJ2-4): DGGITQSPKYLFRKEGQNVTLSCEQNLNHDAMYWYRQDPGQGLRLIYYSQIVNDFQKGDIAEGYSVSREKKESFPLTVTSAQKNPTAFYLCASSMDSPLAKNIQYFGAGTRLSVL.

This clonotype registers medium-sized by frequency. This sequence joins TRBV6-5 and TRBJ2-3; the D gene TCRdb calls, TRBD2, cannot be checked with no DNA. Germline assignment: CDR1 MNHEY and CDR2 SVGAGI. This CDR3 has 15 amino acids. The CDR3 sequence: CASSYGGSFTDTQYF.

V and J are TRBV19 and TRBJ2-4. There are 14 residues in the CDR3. Per germline, CDR1 LNHDA and CDR2 SQIVND (reference sequence). CDR3: CASSIAGTKNIQYF.

This clonotype shows up as medium-sized by frequency. The rearrangement uses TRBV19 and TRBJ2-1; TCRdb designates TRBD2, a call that cannot be tested without DNA. CDR3 length: 16 residues. Per the germline V gene, CDR1 is LNHDA and CDR2 is SQIVND (reference sequence). CDR3 residues: CASSIGASGRTDEQFF.

The chain links TRBV7-6 to TRBJ2-2; TCRdb returns TRBD1, unconfirmable since there is no DNA. From germline, CDR1 is SGHVS and CDR2 FNYEAQ. This CDR3 has 17 amino acids. The CDR3 sequence: CASSLVGQGLNTGELFF. The complete variable domain, with remaining parts taken from reference TRBV7-6 and TRBJ2-2, reads GAGVSQSPRYKVTKRGQDVALRCDPISGHVSLYWYRQALGQGPEFLTYFNYEAQQDKSGLPNDRFSAERPEGSISTLTIQRTEQRDSAMYRCASSLVGQGLNTGELFFGEGSRLTVL.

This chain joins TRBV12-3 or TRBV12-4 and TRBJ1-3. The CDR3 is 15 amino acids. The CDR3 here is CASSLSDTTGNTIYF.